Shown below are 26 T cell receptor beta chains from a single sample sequenced in a study of T cell responses to AZD1222 COVID-19 vaccine. The repertoire was sequenced with immunoSEQ multiplex PCR; TCRdb's copy has only in-frame clones and lacks some. The data show about 120,000 clones, with around 93% seen just once and about 3% held by the top ten. Here the sequenced sample was peripheral blood, taken 28 days after the second AZD1222 dose. These TCRs come from an adult who received the AZD1222 COVID-19 vaccine.

The chain carries TRBV6-5 and TRBJ1-5; 7 nucleotides line up with TRBD1. With 6 bases clipped from V and 0 bases from J, the junction kept 5 bases outside the gene matches. Germline assignment: CDR1 MNHEY and CDR2 SVGAGI. The CDR3 consists of 15 residues. The CDR3 loop is CASRDGTASNQPQHF. Written as DNA, the CDR3 is TGTGCCAGCAGAGACGGGACAGCTAGCAATCAGCCCCAGCATTTT.

J is TRBJ1-5 and V is TRBV6-5; D unresolved. V was cut by 4 bases and J by 7 bases, with 14 bases left in between. Germline CDR1 is MNHEY and CDR2 is SVGAGI. The CDR3 spans 14 residues. The DNA for the CDR3 is TGTGCCAGCAGTTCGGTGGGATCGGGCCAGCCCCAGCATTTT. Its protein is CASSSVGSGQPQHF.

The chain employs TRBV5-6 and TRBJ2-7; 9 bases align to TRBD2. The CDR3 has 14 residues. V shed 2 bases and J 4 bases; nucleotides not matched to a gene: 4. CDR1 and CDR2 from the germline V gene are SGHDT and YYEEEE. CDR3 protein: CASSFRTSEYEQYF. The CDR3 bases are TGTGCCAGCAGCTTTCGGACTAGCGAATACGAGCAGTACTTC.

The J gene is TRBJ1-2, the V gene TRBV7-9, with D maybe TRBD1 (6 bases). CDR1 and CDR2 from the germline V gene are SEHNR and FQNEAQ (reference sequence). V lost 3 bases and J 6 bases, leaving 17 bases between the germline ends. This CDR3 has 15 residues. The CDR3: CASSFNTGGLNGYTF. DNA for the CDR3: TGTGCCAGCAGCTTTAATACTGGGGGCTTGAATGGCTACACCTTC.

The chain employs TRBV24-1 and TRBJ2-3; D might be TRBD2 (7 bases). The CDR3 sequence is 15 residues long. Trimming took 5 bases from V and 5 from J, leaving 16 bases between them. Germline lookup yields CDR1 KGHDR and CDR2 SFDVKD. The DNA for the CDR3 is TGTGCCACCAGTGCCCGGGGCGGGGGCAAAGATACGCAGTATTTT. Translation gives CATSARGGGKDTQYF.

The chain employs TRBV12-3 or TRBV12-4 and TRBJ1-5; D is uncertain. V was pared by 5 bases and J by 3 bases, with 2 bases between. The CDR3 has 11 amino acids. The CDR3 sequence: CASSANQPQHF. The DNA for the CDR3 is TGTGCCAGCAGTGCCAATCAGCCCCAGCATTTT.

This chain uses TRBV6-4 with TRBJ2-3; D is unresolved. CDR3 length equals 13 residues. The germline gives CDR1 MRHNA, CDR2 SNTAGT. Trimming removed 3 bases from V and 2 bases from J, with 6 bases in between. The CDR3 region is CASSEGATDTQYF. The CDR3 coding sequence is TGTGCCAGCAGTGAGGGCGCCACAGATACGCAGTATTTT.

The chain couples TRBV21-1 to TRBJ1-2. TRBV21-1 corresponds to a pseudogene. The CDR3 sequence is 15 residues long. In nucleotides, the CDR3 is TGTGCCAGCCTACGGGAGAGGGCGGCTAACTATGGCTACACCTTC. The encoded protein is CASLRERAANYGYTF.

The V and J genes are TRBV30 and TRBJ1-5; TRBD1 is a possible D gene (5 bases). V was clipped by 2 bases and J by 4 bases, with 9 bases between them. The CDR3 covers 13 residues. In germline, CDR1 is GTSNPN, CDR2 SVGIG (reference sequence). The CDR3 spells CAWSPEGNQPQHF. DNA for the CDR3: TGTGCCTGGAGTCCGGAGGGGAATCAGCCCCAGCATTTT.

The chain couples TRBV5-4 to TRBJ2-3; TRBD2 is a possible D gene (5 bases). Germline assignment: CDR1 SGHNT and CDR2 YYREEE (reference sequence). CDR3 length: 15 amino acids. Trimming took off 5 bases at V and 2 bases at J, with 15 bases between the two ends. CDR3 sequence reads: CASRIGADFTDTQYF. The CDR3 bases are TGTGCCAGCAGAATTGGCGCGGACTTCACAGATACGCAGTATTTT.

The rearrangement links TRBV18 to TRBJ2-6; 12 positions match TRBD1. J lost 2 bases, V lost 2 bases, and 7 bases had no gene match. CDR3 length: 19 residues. Germline V gives CDR1 KGHSH, CDR2 LQKENI. CDR3 DNA: TGTGCCAGCTCACCAGATTTTGGGACAGGGGGCGCTGGGGCCAACGTCCTGACTTTC. Encoded protein: CASSPDFGTGGAGANVLTF. Based on the CDR3 plus reference TRBV18 and TRBJ2-6, the full variable domain is NAGVMQNPRHLVRRRGQEARLRCSPMKGHSHVYWYRQLPEEGLKFMVYLQKENIIDESGMPKERFSAEFPKEGPSILRIQQVVRGDSAAYFCASSPDFGTGGAGANVLTFGAGSRLTVL.

This rearrangement joins TRBV7-8 to TRBJ1-3; 9 bases are shared with TRBD1. Germline CDR1 and CDR2: SGHVS and FQNEAQ. The length of the CDR3 is 14 residues. V was pared by 5 bases and J by 4 bases, with 3 bases of the junction left unmatched. CDR3 in amino acids: CASSQGTGGNTIYF. The DNA of the CDR3 is TGTGCCAGCAGCCAAGGGACAGGGGGAAACACCATATATTTT.

CDR3 nucleotides: TGTGCCAGCAGCTGGGGGGACAGTCCGATCTCCTACGAGCAGTACTTC. Protein: CASSWGDSPISYEQYF. This sequence joins TRBV7-8 and TRBJ2-7, with TRBD1 as a possible D gene (7 bases). This CDR3 has 16 residues. Trimming took off 4 bases at V and 0 bases at J, with 16 bases between the two ends. Per germline, CDR1 SGHVS and CDR2 FQNEAQ.

The chain joins TRBV12-3 or TRBV12-4 to TRBJ1-1; TRBD1 might be the D (6 bases). This CDR3 has 13 amino acids. Trimming cost V 6 bases and J 5 bases, with 13 bases left between them. CDR3 loop: CASSGQSLTEAFF. In nucleotides, the CDR3 is TGTGCCAGCAGCGGACAGAGCTTGACTGAAGCTTTCTTT.

The chain combines TRBV18 with TRBJ1-5; 11 nucleotides align to TRBD1. The CDR3 has 19 residues. The germline V gene has CDR1 KGHSH and CDR2 LQKENI. Trimming at V came to 6 bases and at J to 1 base, leaving 14 bases not matched to a gene. The CDR3 sequence: CASSHTGQGAFDSNQPQHF. In nucleotides, the CDR3 is TGTGCCAGCTCTCACACCGGACAGGGGGCGTTCGACAGCAATCAGCCCCAGCATTTT. Full variable domain (outside the CDR3, taken from reference TRBV18 and TRBJ1-5): NAGVMQNPRHLVRRRGQEARLRCSPMKGHSHVYWYRQLPEEGLKFMVYLQKENIIDESGMPKERFSAEFPKEGPSILRIQQVVRGDSAAYFCASSHTGQGAFDSNQPQHFGDGTRLSIL.

Concerning this clone: Within the sample, other DNA sequences also encode this same CDR3. The chain combines TRBV3-1 (or the pseudogene TRBV3-2) with TRBJ1-5; no clear D gene. Germline V gene sequence: CDR1 LGHDT, CDR2 YNNKEL (reference sequence). V shed 0 bases and J shed 5 bases, with 5 bases lying between them. The CDR3 is made up of 13 amino acids. The DNA of the CDR3 is TGTGCCAGCAGCCAAGAGAGAGATCAGCCCCAGCATTTT. This sequence encodes CASSQERDQPQHF.

V is TRBV18 and J is TRBJ2-5, with 10 bases aligning to TRBD2. In germline, CDR1 is KGHSH, CDR2 LQKENI. The CDR3 sequence is 16 residues long. The J segment lost 1 base and the V segment lost 3 bases, leaving 5 bases of the junction unmatched. The CDR3 bases are TGTGCCAGCTCACCCCCACTAGCGGGATCCCAAGAGACCCAGTACTTC. It translates to CASSPPLAGSQETQYF.

The rearrangement joins TRBV11-2 to TRBJ2-1, with D maybe TRBD2 (6 bases). The CDR3 contains 14 residues. Germline loops: CDR1 SGHAT, CDR2 FQNNGV. Trimming removed 5 bases at V and 8 bases at J, with 16 bases between. The CDR3 nucleotides read TGTGCCAGCAGCATACGGGACTCACTCGATGAGCAGTTCTTC. This codes for CASSIRDSLDEQFF. Together with reference TRBV11-2 and TRBJ2-1, the CDR3 gives the full variable domain: EAGVAQSPRYKIIEKRQSVAFWCNPISGHATLYWYQQILGQGPKLLIQFQNNGVVDDSQLPKDRFSAERLKGVDSTLKIQPAKLEDSAVYLCASSIRDSLDEQFFGPGTRLTVL.

The V and J genes are TRBV21-1 and TRBJ1-6. TRBV21-1 is given as a pseudogene. The CDR3 spans 16 residues. The CDR3: CASSRMGRTYNSPLHF. CDR3 in DNA: TGTGCCAGCAGCAGGATGGGTAGGACCTATAATTCACCCCTCCACTTT.

The V gene is TRBV5-1, the J gene TRBJ2-7; 8 bases fit TRBD1. V dropped 3 bases and J dropped 2; count of bases not matched to a gene: 4. Germline V lookup: CDR1 SGHRS, CDR2 YFSETQ. CDR3 length: 14 residues. The CDR3 DNA sequence: TGCGCCAGCAGCTCAACAGGGGGTACCTACGAGCAGTACTTC. Its protein product is CASSSTGGTYEQYF. The complete variable domain, with remaining parts taken from reference TRBV5-1 and TRBJ2-7, reads KAGVTQTPRYLIKTRGQQVTLSCSPISGHRSVSWYQQTPGQGLQFLFEYFSETQRNKGNFPGRFSGRQFSNSRSEMNVSTLELGDSALYLCASSSTGGTYEQYFGPGTRLTVT.

The J gene is TRBJ1-4, the V gene TRBV20-1; TRBD1 matches at 10 bases. Germline values: CDR1 DFQATT, CDR2 SNEGSKA (reference sequence). The CDR3 has 11 residues. Unmatched junction bases numbered 1, after V lost 7 bases and J lost 8 bases. The CDR3 loop reads CSGTGGEKLFF. CDR3 DNA: TGCAGTGGGACAGGGGGGGAAAAACTGTTTTTT.

This CDR3 is CASISIQGAGETQYF. The CDR3 region has the DNA TGTGCCAGCATTTCAATACAGGGGGCTGGAGAGACCCAGTACTTC. The chain employs TRBV6-5 and TRBJ2-5; 9 nucleotides align to TRBD1. The CDR3 has 15 residues. In germline, CDR1 is MNHEY, CDR2 SVGAGI. Germline trimming cut 7 bases from V and 4 bases from J; bases unmatched to any gene: 10.

The chain employs TRBV6-6 and TRBJ1-2, with 7 bases lining up with TRBD1. The CDR3 covers 13 residues. CDR1 is MNHNY and CDR2 is SVGAGI in the germline V gene (reference sequence). J gave up 6 bases and V 6 bases, and 7 bases lay outside the gene matches. The CDR3 DNA is TGTGCCAGCAGCCCGACAGGGCTAAATGGCTACACCTTC. This encodes CASSPTGLNGYTF.

CDR3: CASSSVGGGSPLHF. CDR3 nucleotide sequence: TGTGCCAGCAGCTCGGTGGGGGGAGGTTCACCCCTCCACTTT. This chain connects TRBV5-6 to TRBJ1-6; TRBD1 is a possible D gene (5 bases). Germline CDR1 reads SGHDT; CDR2 reads YYEEEE. CDR3 length: 14 residues. V was trimmed by 3 bases and J by 9 bases, leaving 13 bases between them.

V is TRBV5-1 and J is TRBJ1-6; TRBD1 matches 8 bases. The CDR3 contains 18 residues. V lost 1 base to trimming and J lost 7 bases; unmatched junction nucleotides: 13. Germline CDR1 reads SGHRS; CDR2 reads YFSETQ. CDR3 sequence (DNA): TGCGCCAGCAGCTTGTTGCCCCGGACAGGGATGAGGAATTCACCCCTCCACTTT. This codes for CASSLLPRTGMRNSPLHF.

This clone has just a few counts. The CDR3 coding sequence is TGTGCCACGAACCGCGTTTGGCCCCCTGAAGCTTTCTTT. It encodes CATNRVWPPEAFF. V is TRBV28 and J is TRBJ1-1, with unresolved D. The CDR3 extends over 13 amino acids. The V gene lost 10 bases and the J gene lost 6 bases, with 18 bases spanning the gap. Germline CDR1 MDHEN, CDR2 SYDVKM.